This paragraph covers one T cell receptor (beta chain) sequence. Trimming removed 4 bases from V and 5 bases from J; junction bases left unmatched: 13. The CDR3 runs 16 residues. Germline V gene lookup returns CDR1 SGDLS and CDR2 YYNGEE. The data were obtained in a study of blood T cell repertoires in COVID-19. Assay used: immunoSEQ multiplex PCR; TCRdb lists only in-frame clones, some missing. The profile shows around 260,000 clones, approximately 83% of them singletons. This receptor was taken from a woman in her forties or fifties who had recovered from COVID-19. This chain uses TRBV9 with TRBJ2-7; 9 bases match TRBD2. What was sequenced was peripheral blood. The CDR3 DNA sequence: TGTGCCAGCAGCCCCCACGGAGCGGGGGGCCCGGACGAGCAGTACTTC. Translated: CASSPHGAGGPDEQYF.